This TCR beta chain was retrieved from a study of shared clonotypes between healthy human individuals. Study observations and caveats: Across subsets, estimated richness was generally greater for naive than for memory populations. It was expected that sequencing depth would affect clonotype sharing among donors.

Memory CD4+ cells were the fraction left after CD45RA+ naive selection. About this clone: Its antigen is unknown.

Germline V gene lookup returns CDR1 MNHEY and CDR2 SVGAGI. V lost 6 bases and J 8 bases, leaving 17 bases between the germline ends. The CDR3 consists of 14 residues. Libraries were prepared by immunoSEQ multiplex PCR; TCRdb keeps only in-frame clonotypes and omits some of them. The sample gives millions of clones, roughly 94% of which show up once; around 0.13% is in the top ten. The material sequenced was naive CD4+ T cells sorted from blood. Subset indicated: CD45RA+ positively selected. The receptor was isolated from a man between 18 and 29 years old in good health. This sequence joins TRBV6-5 and TRBJ2-1; no clear D. The CDR3 DNA sequence: TGTGCCAGCAGGGTTGACGCCCCGGGCGATGAGCAGTTCTTC. It encodes CASRVDAPGDEQFF.